This T cell receptor (beta chain) is drawn from a study of tumor-infiltrating lymphocytes in primary liver carcinoma. Across the study: In every tissue type, samples returned a similar yield of roughly 3.65 to 8 million productive TCRbeta reads.

This clonotype showed up just a few times. What it recognizes is unknown. The germline gene is not matched at one end of the junction; a read error may be the cause. The study's findings and limits: A significantly higher top-250-clone fraction was recorded for tumors than for blood (p = 0.039). It was observed that only about 7.5-25% of the top clones appeared in every one of the five tumor regions.

Researchers generated TCR beta cDNA from about 530 ng of total RNA, relying on a constant-region primer. Sequencing libraries for TCR beta derived from three nested multiplex PCR rounds that used slightly modified ARM-PCR. TRBV1-TRBV30 forward primers paired with a C-beta reverse primer drove the first two PCR rounds, about 10 cycles each. TCRdb passed the multiplex PCR reads through MiXCR, listing each CDR3 protein once. In the table there are some 94,000 distinct CDR3 sequences, more than 60% of which are singletons. The germline CDR1 and CDR2 sequences are MNHNS and SASEGT. The CDR3 totals 16 residues. Scientists recovered RNA and DNA together from about 21-30 mg of unsorted bulk tissue. Every tumor contributed samples taken at five separate regions.

The chain is built from TRBV6-1 and TRBJ1-5; perhaps TRBD1 as D (5 bases). This sequence was found in an older woman with primary liver carcinoma and hepatitis B virus infection. Sequenced material: liver tumor tissue from sampling region 5. The subset: tumor region T5, tumor centre. The CDR3 reads CASSERGHFSNQPHHF. The CDR3 region has the DNA TGTGCCAGCAGTGAACGTGGACATTTTAGTAATCAGCCCCATCATTTT.